This is a list of T cell receptor beta chains from one sample in a study of shared clonotypes between healthy human individuals. The protocol was immunoSEQ multiplex PCR, while the TCRdb copy is restricted to in-frame clones and leaves out a portion. The profile shows some 650,000 clones, roughly 97% of them singletons. The source material was naive CD4+ T cells sorted from blood. The source of these receptors is a woman aged 25 to 39 in good health. CDR3s include the opening cysteine and the closing phenylalanine or tryptophan. The order of the fields is D gene, J gene, clone size, V gene, CDR3 protein, CDR3 DNA. A D gene is named only where the DNA matches it firmly. Only part of the rows carry a size: once, few, many, or a class if the clone is expanded.

D: -; J: TRBJ1-1; size: once; V: TRBV19; CDR3: CASIDRSMNTEAFF; DNA: TGTGCCAGTATTGACAGATCCATGAACACTGAAGCTTTCTTT
D: -; J: TRBJ1-4; size: once; V: TRBV28; CDR3: CASSLEGAGEKLFF; DNA: TGTGCCAGCAGTTTAGAGGGTGCGGGTGAAAAACTGTTTTTT
D: TRBD1; J: TRBJ1-1; size: -; V: TRBV27; CDR3: CASSFSRDRAPEAFF; DNA: TGTGCCAGCAGTTTCTCCCGGGACAGGGCCCCTGAAGCTTTCTTT
D: TRBD2; J: TRBJ2-3; size: -; V: TRBV2; CDR3: CASSDWREGDRSDTQYF; DNA: TGTGCCAGCAGTGACTGGCGGGAGGGGGATCGGTCAGATACGCAGTATTTT
D: -; J: TRBJ1-3; size: -; V: TRBV11-2; CDR3: CASSLEDYLSGNTIYF; DNA: TGTGCCAGCAGCTTAGAGGATTACCTCTCTGGAAACACCATATATTTT
D: -; J: TRBJ1-1; size: -; V: TRBV6-1; CDR3: CASSIGTMNTEAFF; DNA: TGTGCCAGCAGTATAGGGACGATGAACACTGAAGCTTTCTTT
D: -; J: TRBJ1-1; size: -; V: TRBV5-1; CDR3: CASNPGVNTEAFF; DNA: TGCGCCAGCAACCCAGGCGTGAACACTGAAGCTTTCTTT
D: TRBD2; J: TRBJ2-1; size: -; V: TRBV15; CDR3: CATSRAGGFVLNEQFF; DNA: TGTGCCACCAGCAGAGCGGGAGGTTTTGTTCTCAATGAGCAGTTCTTC
D: TRBD2; J: TRBJ2-7; size: -; V: TRBV5-4; CDR3: CASSLGSSGSLSYEQYF; DNA: TGTGCCAGCAGCTTAGGGTCCAGCGGGAGCCTCTCCTACGAGCAGTACTTC
D: -; J: TRBJ1-2; size: -; V: TRBV28; CDR3: CASTTNEGRDHTEGYTF; DNA: TGTGCCAGCACCACGAACGAGGGGAGGGACCATACTGAGGGCTACACCTTC
D: TRBD1; J: TRBJ2-1; size: -; V: TRBV4-1; CDR3: CASSGPGTGGTNEQFF; DNA: TGCGCCAGCAGCGGGCCCGGGACAGGGGGTACCAATGAGCAGTTCTTC
D: -; J: TRBJ2-6; size: -; V: TRBV27; CDR3: CASSLQGSFGANVLTF; DNA: TGTGCCAGCAGTTTACAGGGCAGTTTTGGGGCCAACGTCCTGACTTTC
D: -; J: TRBJ2-7; size: -; V: TRBV11-3; CDR3: CASSFHRTYEQYF; DNA: TGTGCCAGCAGCTTTCACAGGACCTACGAGCAGTACTTC
D: -; J: TRBJ1-3; size: once; V: TRBV2; CDR3: CASSEQGGNTIYF; DNA: TGTGCCAGCAGTGAACAGGGTGGAAACACCATATATTTT
D: -; J: TRBJ2-7; size: -; V: TRBV4-1; CDR3: CASSPLPPGHEQYF; DNA: TGCGCCAGCAGCCCGCTACCGCCGGGCCACGAGCAGTACTTC
D: TRBD1; J: TRBJ1-2; size: -; V: TRBV28; CDR3: CASSSGTETVRYTF; DNA: TGTGCCAGCAGCTCCGGGACAGAGACCGTTCGCTACACCTTC
D: -; J: TRBJ2-7; size: -; V: TRBV28; CDR3: CASSLSATGSSGF; DNA: TGTGCCAGCAGTTTATCCGCCACCGGGAGCTCGGGCTTC
D: -; J: TRBJ2-2; size: once; V: TRBV5-5; CDR3: CASSLVSGEGTGELFF; DNA: TGTGCCAGCAGCTTGGTGTCGGGAGAAGGAACCGGGGAGCTGTTTTTT
D: TRBD1; J: TRBJ1-5; size: -; V: TRBV6-1; CDR3: CASRGQGGQPQHF; DNA: TGTGCCAGCCGGGGACAGGGAGGCCAGCCCCAGCATTTT
D: TRBD1; J: TRBJ2-2; size: -; V: TRBV2; CDR3: CAIPQGAPDTGELFF; DNA: TGTGCCATCCCACAGGGGGCGCCGGACACCGGGGAGCTGTTTTTT
D: TRBD2; J: TRBJ2-7; size: -; V: TRBV4-1; CDR3: CASSQGGTSGASSYEQYF; DNA: TGCGCCAGCAGCCAGGGGGGGACTAGCGGGGCAAGCTCCTACGAGCAGTACTTC
D: -; J: TRBJ1-1; size: -; V: TRBV4-1; CDR3: CASSQRGNRRALNTEAFF; DNA: TGCGCCAGCAGCCAAAGGGGGAACAGGAGAGCCTTGAACACTGAAGCTTTCTTT
D: -; J: TRBJ1-5; size: once; V: TRBV10-2; CDR3: CASSVGRQPQHF; DNA: TGCGCCAGCAGTGTGGGGCGGCAGCCCCAGCATTTT
D: -; J: TRBJ1-1; size: -; V: TRBV29-1; CDR3: CSVVPRGGPNTEAFF; DNA: TGCAGCGTTGTCCCCAGGGGTGGGCCGAACACTGAAGCTTTCTTT
D: -; J: TRBJ1-5; size: -; V: TRBV27; CDR3: CASSLSTGDGQPQHF; DNA: TGTGCCAGCAGTTTATCCACCGGGGACGGTCAGCCCCAGCATTTT
D: -; J: TRBJ2-1; size: -; V: TRBV19; CDR3: CASSARPISGGEQFF; DNA: TGTGCCAGTAGTGCCCGACCGATCTCGGGCGGTGAGCAGTTCTTC
D: -; J: TRBJ1-1; size: -; V: TRBV18; CDR3: CASSPSWGSRTEAFF; DNA: TGTGCCAGCTCACCCAGTTGGGGATCCCGGACTGAAGCTTTCTTT
D: -; J: TRBJ1-5; size: once; V: TRBV5-8; CDR3: CASSRRDIFNQPQHF; DNA: TGTGCCAGCAGCCGACGGGACATTTTCAATCAGCCCCAGCATTTT
D: -; J: TRBJ2-1; size: -; V: TRBV5-1; CDR3: CASSLDREQFF; DNA: TGCGCCAGCAGCTTGGATCGTGAGCAGTTCTTC
D: TRBD2; J: TRBJ2-1; size: -; V: TRBV7-2; CDR3: CASSRAGGSGSSYNEQFF; DNA: TGTGCCAGCAGCCGAGCGGGGGGTAGCGGGAGCTCCTACAATGAGCAGTTCTTC
D: TRBD1; J: TRBJ2-3; size: -; V: TRBV5-1; CDR3: CASSSGTGVNTDTQYF; DNA: TGCGCCAGCAGCTCCGGGACAGGGGTTAACACAGATACGCAGTATTTT
D: -; J: TRBJ2-2; size: -; V: TRBV11-2; CDR3: CASSQRTAIFGELFF; DNA: TGTGCCAGCAGCCAACGGACTGCTATCTTCGGGGAGCTGTTTTTT
D: -; J: TRBJ1-2; size: -; V: TRBV28; CDR3: CASSLWGPGAKDYGYTF; DNA: TGTGCCAGCAGTTTATGGGGCCCGGGCGCTAAGGACTATGGCTACACCTTC
D: TRBD1; J: TRBJ2-7; size: -; V: TRBV29-1; CDR3: CSVTDRSYEQYF; DNA: TGCAGCGTCACGGACAGGTCCTACGAGCAGTACTTC
D: -; J: TRBJ1-3; size: -; V: TRBV5-1; CDR3: CASSLAPPGSGNTIYF; DNA: TGCGCCAGCAGCTTGGCACCACCGGGATCTGGAAACACCATATATTTT
D: -; J: TRBJ2-3; size: -; V: TRBV28; CDR3: CASSPQGGREADTQYF; DNA: TGTGCCAGCAGTCCACAGGGGGGGCGCGAGGCAGATACGCAGTATTTT
D: TRBD2; J: TRBJ2-3; size: -; V: TRBV13; CDR3: CASSFRTSGTDTQYF; DNA: TGTGCCAGCAGCTTCCGGACTAGCGGCACAGATACGCAGTATTTT
D: -; J: TRBJ2-7; size: -; V: TRBV27; CDR3: CASSAGLPSYEQYF; DNA: TGTGCCAGCAGTGCGGGTCTGCCGTCCTACGAGCAGTACTTC
D: -; J: TRBJ1-5; size: -; V: TRBV7-2; CDR3: CASSLSPNQPQHF; DNA: TGTGCCAGCAGCTTATCCCCAAATCAGCCCCAGCATTTT
D: -; J: TRBJ1-1; size: -; V: TRBV7-9; CDR3: CASSLVPDSIKNTEAFF; DNA: TGTGCCAGCAGCTTAGTTCCGGACAGCATAAAGAACACTGAAGCTTTCTTT
D: -; J: TRBJ2-7; size: -; V: TRBV25-1; CDR3: CASSSPPYEQYF; DNA: TGTGCCAGCAGTTCCCCCCCCTACGAGCAGTACTTC
D: -; J: TRBJ2-7; size: once; V: TRBV7-9; CDR3: CASSPRATGIHEQYF; DNA: TGTGCCAGCAGCCCCAGGGCCACAGGGATACACGAGCAGTACTTC
D: TRBD1; J: TRBJ2-3; size: -; V: TRBV5-1; CDR3: CASGDRSVTDTQYF; DNA: TGCGCCAGTGGGGACAGGAGTGTCACAGATACGCAGTATTTT
D: TRBD1; J: TRBJ2-7; size: -; V: TRBV11-2; CDR3: CASSTRGNLGQGTIYEQYF; DNA: TGTGCCAGCAGCACGCGAGGGAACTTGGGACAGGGGACCATCTACGAGCAGTACTTC
D: TRBD1; J: TRBJ1-2; size: -; V: TRBV2; CDR3: CASRVQGAIGYTF; DNA: TGTGCCAGCAGGGTCCAGGGGGCGATTGGCTACACCTTC
D: TRBD2; J: TRBJ2-5; size: -; V: TRBV4-1; CDR3: CASSPNRREGETQYF; DNA: TGCGCCAGCAGCCCCAACCGGAGGGAGGGGGAGACCCAGTACTTC